This TCR beta chain was profiled in a study of cytomegalovirus exposure and HLA in healthy donors. Points from the study as a whole: In a later analysis, V- and J-gene trimming of beta chains associated with a DCLRE1C missense variant, replicated independently. In an earlier analysis, most TCR beta V segments were productive about 87% or about 30% of the time.

Trimming removed 4 bases at V and 3 bases at J, with 16 bases between. The CDR3 has 15 amino acids. In germline, CDR1 is SGHRS, CDR2 YFSETQ. PCR used 60 Vbeta primers and 13 Jbeta primers. Only in-frame clones appear in the TCRdb table, and some are missing; sequencing was by immunoSEQ multiplex PCR. The sample holds tens of thousands of clones; about 72% are singletons and the top ten take around 8.2%. This clone was seen a handful of times. Its antigen is not identified. This chain connects TRBV5-1 to TRBJ1-1, with a possible D match to TRBD1 (6 bases). The source material was PBMCs. The receptor was derived from a woman in her twenties or thirties in good health and CMV-seropositive. DNA of the CDR3: TGCGCCAGCAGCCCGCCGGGGGGCAGTCACACTGAAGCTTTCTTT. Its protein is CASSPPGGSHTEAFF.